The 25 T cell receptor beta chains below were found in one sample sequenced in a study of regulatory T cells in long-lasting Graves disease. Time point defined: newly diagnosed GD, antithyroid drugs for less than 3 months. Following extraction of RNA from PBMCs, that RNA was used to make the TCR library. Library construction for TCR beta used iRepertoire HTBI primers and Arm-PCR of CDR3 regions. A single record per CDR3 protein comes from TCRdb applying MiXCR to the multiplex PCR reads. There are some 340,000 distinct CDR3 sequences in the sample; approximately 12% occur only once, and 15% to 20% lies in the top ten. These data also formed part of another study, on T cells in Graves' hyperthyroidism and ophthalmopathy.

The specimen comprised peripheral blood mononuclear cells (PBMCs), sampled at new diagnosis, from a patient treated with antithyroid drugs. The receptors stem from a woman under 30 with Graves disease.

This clonotype was recorded at least ten times. This chain links TRBV28 with TRBJ2-3; 11 nucleotides match TRBD2. The germline V gene encodes CDR1 MDHEN and CDR2 SYDVKM. This CDR3 contains 17 residues. The V and J ends lost 6 bases and 4 bases, in that order; junction bases with no gene match: 12. The CDR3 reads CASSHGTSGSWSDTQYF. CDR3 DNA sequence: TGTGCCAGCAGCCACGGGACTAGCGGTTCGTGGTCAGATACGCAGTATTTT. The whole variable domain, remainder taken from reference TRBV28 and TRBJ2-3, is DVKVTQSSRYLVKRTGEKVFLECVQDMDHENMFWYRQDPGLGLRLIYFSYDVKMKEKGDIPEGYSVSREKKERFSLILESASTNQTSMYLCASSHGTSGSWSDTQYFGPGTRLTVL.

The table lists this clonotype with many counts. This chain connects TRBV7-9 to TRBJ2-2; D is uncertain. The germline gives CDR1 SEHNR, CDR2 FQNEAQ (reference sequence). This CDR3 has 14 amino acids. Trimming removed 1 base from V and 3 bases from J, with 6 bases in between. CDR3 sequence (DNA): TGTGCCAGCAGCTTAGGCTCCTACACCGGGGAGCTGTTTTTT. Translated: CASSLGSYTGELFF.

At least ten counts were recorded for this clonotype. The chain uses TRBV15 and TRBJ2-1; 7 nucleotides agree with TRBD2. The CDR3 has 18 amino acids. Trimming took 2 bases from V and 6 from J; bases not matched to a gene: 16. Germline-derived CDR1 and CDR2 are LNHNV and YYDKDF (reference sequence). In DNA form, the CDR3 reads TGTGCCACCAGCAGAAGATTGGGGGGGAGATTCGACGGCAATGAGCAGTTCTTC. Translating it yields CATSRRLGGRFDGNEQFF. Together with reference TRBV15 and TRBJ2-1, the CDR3 gives the full variable domain: DAMVIQNPRYQVTQFGKPVTLSCSQTLNHNVMYWYQQKSSQAPKLLFHYYDKDFNNEADTPDNFQSRRPNTSFCFLDIRSPGLGDTAMYLCATSRRLGGRFDGNEQFFGPGTRLTVL.

This clonotype was found many times. The rearrangement joins TRBV5-1 to TRBJ2-3; 10 nucleotides match TRBD2. CDR3 length equals 16 residues. The trim removed 1 base at V and 3 bases at J, leaving 5 bases unmatched. Germline loops: CDR1 SGHRS, CDR2 YFSETQ. CDR3: CASSLLGTSETDTQYF. The CDR3 DNA follows: TGCGCCAGCAGCTTGTTGGGGACTAGCGAAACAGATACGCAGTATTTT.

V and J are TRBV20-1 and TRBJ1-1; D not certain. Germline V gene lookup returns CDR1 DFQATT and CDR2 SNEGSKA (reference sequence). The length of the CDR3 is 13 residues. Trimming took off 0 bases at V and 2 bases at J, with 7 bases between the two ends. The CDR3 region has the DNA TGCAGTGCTAGAGATGTGGGAAACACTGAAGCTTTCTTT. It translates to CSARDVGNTEAFF.

This clonotype was detected only a few times. The chain links TRBV2 to TRBJ2-7; 7 bases are a match to TRBD1. The CDR3 covers 15 residues. V trimming: 1 base; J trimming: 2 bases; junction bases outside the gene matches: 5. Germline V CDR1 and CDR2: SNHLY, FYNNEI. CDR3 DNA sequence: TGTGCCAGCAGTGAAGGAGGGGGCGATACCTACGAGCAGTACTTC. Protein: CASSEGGGDTYEQYF.

This clonotype was counted at least ten times. CDR3 nucleotide sequence: TGTGCCAGCAGTCCGCTGGCCCTTGGGACAAAGAACTATGGCTACACCTTC. This encodes CASSPLALGTKNYGYTF. The chain is built from TRBV12-3 or TRBV12-4 and TRBJ1-2; a possible D gene is TRBD1 (6 bases). V lost 5 bases to trimming and J lost 2 bases, with 21 bases between them. The CDR3 length is 17 residues.

This clonotype appeared many times. V gene TRBV28 combines with J gene TRBJ2-1; no reliable D call. CDR3 length equals 13 residues. Trimming removed 4 bases from V and 5 bases from J, with 9 bases in between. Germline-derived CDR1 and CDR2 are MDHEN and SYDVKM. The CDR3 region has the DNA TGTGCCAGCAGTTCAGCTGACGACAATGAGCAGTTCTTC. Encoded protein: CASSSADDNEQFF.

This clonotype was seen repeatedly, ten times or more. The rearrangement joins TRBV10-3 to TRBJ1-1; D not resolved. This CDR3 comprises 13 residues. Trimming left V 2 bases short and J 5 bases short, with 9 bases between. Germline CDR1 is ENHRY and CDR2 is SYGVKD. DNA for the CDR3: TGTGCCATCAGTGAGGGTGGGATAACTGAAGCTTTCTTT. Its translation: CAISEGGITEAFF.

The chain combines TRBV7-2 with TRBJ2-7, with 8 nucleotides matching TRBD2. CDR3 size: 15 residues. J gave up 1 base and V 5 bases, and 7 bases lay outside the gene matches. CDR1 and CDR2 from the germline V gene are SGHTA and FQGNSA. CDR3 coding DNA: TGTGCCAGCAGCCTCGGGGGGGGGTCTTCCTACGAGCAGTACGTC. Encoded protein: CASSLGGGSSYEQYV.

This clonotype was seen repeatedly, ten times or more. The rearrangement joins TRBV12-3 or TRBV12-4 to TRBJ1-6; D is unresolved. The CDR3 extends over 20 amino acids. V gave up 3 bases and J gave up 0 bases, with 21 bases separating them. The CDR3 DNA follows: TGTGCCAGCAGTTTTGGACCCCTTCTCGGCCCGAGCTCCTATAATTCACCCCTCCACTTT. It codes for CASSFGPLLGPSSYNSPLHF.

V gene TRBV10-3 combines with J gene TRBJ1-2; tentative D call: TRBD1 (5 bases). The CDR3 length is 16 residues. Germline V gene sequence: CDR1 ENHRY, CDR2 SYGVKD. V shed 8 bases and J shed 0 bases, with 19 bases lying between them. This CDR3 reads CAIGGSVSRSNYGYTF. The CDR3 bases are TGTGCCATCGGGGGTAGTGTTAGCCGATCTAACTATGGCTACACCTTC.

This clonotype was counted ten times or more. The rearrangement links TRBV10-3 to TRBJ1-2; 7 nucleotides align to TRBD1. Germline CDR1 is ENHRY and CDR2 is SYGVKD. The V gene end was trimmed by 9 bases and the J gene end by 8 bases; junction bases not matched to a gene: 15. This CDR3 region has 14 residues. The CDR3 protein is CAIRDSLERMGYTF. The CDR3 bases are TGTGCCATTCGGGACAGCCTCGAACGAATGGGCTACACCTTC.

This clonotype was found a few times. The chain recombines TRBV4-2 with TRBJ1-1, with a possible D match to TRBD1 (6 bases). Trimming took off 4 bases at V and 4 bases at J, with 22 bases between the two ends. The CDR3 has 17 residues. Germline V CDR1 and CDR2: LGHNA, YNFKEQ. Here the CDR3 reads CASSRHSQGWVRTEAFF. In DNA form, the CDR3 reads TGTGCCAGCAGCCGACACTCACAGGGTTGGGTTCGCACTGAAGCTTTCTTT.

This clonotype was seen many times. The chain employs TRBV4-2 and TRBJ2-1; 7 bases agree with TRBD1. The germline gives CDR1 LGHNA, CDR2 YNFKEQ. V shed 0 bases and J 6 bases; nucleotides not matched to a gene: 11. This CDR3 is 17 amino acids long. DNA of the CDR3: TGTGCCAGCAGCCAAGATAGTCGGTCAGGGGGTAGCAATGAGCAGTTCTTC. It yields the protein CASSQDSRSGGSNEQFF.

The gene calls are TRBV20-1 and TRBJ1-1, with D possibly TRBD1 on 5 matching bases. The CDR3 loop spans 15 amino acids. Trimming pared 1 base from V and 2 bases from J, leaving 14 bases between. Germline V gene data show CDR1 as DFQATT and CDR2 as SNEGSKA (reference sequence). CDR3 DNA sequence: TGCAGTGCTAGAGTCCTCGGTGGGGGAAACACTGAAGCTTTCTTT. The encoded protein is CSARVLGGGNTEAFF.

There are many counts of this clonotype. V gene TRBV6-1 combines with J gene TRBJ1-2, with a weak D call TRBD1 (5 bases). This CDR3 spans 15 amino acids. Germline CDR1 and CDR2: MNHNS and SASEGT. V was trimmed by 1 base and J by 2 bases, leaving 11 bases between them. The DNA of the CDR3 is TGTGCCAGCAGTGAAGGTCCGGCAGGGAACTATGGCTACACCTTC. Translating it yields CASSEGPAGNYGYTF.

This clonotype was found many times. This rearrangement joins TRBV2 to TRBJ2-7; no firm D call. V gave up 6 bases and J gave up 2 bases, with 5 bases separating them. CDR3 length equals 11 residues. Germline CDR1 reads SNHLY; CDR2 reads FYNNEI. The CDR3 loop reads CASSAAYEQYV. Here the CDR3 DNA reads TGTGCCAGCAGCGCGGCCTACGAGCAGTACGTC.

This clonotype was detected only a few times. The chain carries TRBV27 and TRBJ2-7, with D uncertain. This CDR3 region has 15 residues. CDR1 and CDR2 (germline): MNHEY, SMNVEV (reference sequence). V gave up 5 bases and J gave up 3 bases, with 17 bases separating them. The CDR3 nucleotides are TGTGCCAGCAGTCCCCGCGATAGGGTATACTACGAGCAGTACTTC. Amino acid sequence: CASSPRDRVYYEQYF.

This clonotype was counted ten times or more. This rearrangement joins TRBV2 to TRBJ2-3; possibly TRBD1 or TRBD2 for D (5 bases each). V lost 7 bases to trimming and J lost 4 bases, with 12 bases between them. Per germline, CDR1 SNHLY and CDR2 FYNNEI. This CDR3 contains 13 residues. The CDR3 loop reads CASKIGAADTQYF. CDR3 in DNA: TGTGCCAGCAAGATCGGGGCCGCAGATACGCAGTATTTT. Full variable domain (missing parts from reference TRBV2 and TRBJ2-3): EPEVTQTPSHQVTQMGQEVILRCVPISNHLYFYWYRQILGQKVEFLVSFYNNEISEKSEIFDDQFSVERPDGSNFTLKIRSTKLEDSAMYFCASKIGAADTQYFGPGTRLTVL.

This chain links TRBV5-4 with TRBJ2-4; D possibly corresponds to TRBD1 (5 bases). V shed 3 bases and J shed 4 bases, with 11 bases lying between them. The CDR3 length is 14 residues. Germline assignment: CDR1 SGHNT and CDR2 YYREEE (reference sequence). The CDR3 here is CASSSQDNKNIQYF. The CDR3, as DNA: TGTGCCAGCAGCTCTCAGGACAATAAAAACATTCAGTACTTC.

This clonotype was seen ten or more times. The rearrangement joins TRBV12-3 or TRBV12-4 to TRBJ2-2; unclear D gene. The CDR3 contains 16 residues. The V end lost 5 bases, the J end lost 5 bases, and 18 bases lay between the germline ends. CDR3 residues: CASSLSGYVWTGELFF. The CDR3 DNA follows: TGTGCCAGCAGTCTTTCGGGTTATGTATGGACCGGGGAGCTGTTTTTT.

There are many counts of this clonotype. The chain recombines TRBV6-1 with TRBJ2-1; possible D gene TRBD2, 6 bases. Trimming removed 10 bases at V and 10 bases at J, with 11 bases between. Germline-derived CDR1 and CDR2 are MNHNS and SASEGT. The CDR3 has 10 residues. Here the CDR3 reads CATLAGEQFF. In DNA form, the CDR3 reads TGTGCCACCCTTGCGGGAGAGCAGTTCTTC.

This clonotype was found many times. V and J are TRBV30 and TRBJ1-2; D call uncertain. Germline loops: CDR1 GTSNPN, CDR2 SVGIG (reference sequence). The CDR3 is 13 residues long. The V gene lost 3 bases and the J gene lost 4 bases, with 12 bases spanning the gap. Here the CDR3 reads CAWSVSLGYGYTF. The CDR3 DNA reads as TGTGCCTGGAGCGTCTCACTTGGCTATGGCTACACCTTC.

In this sample, this clonotype turned up many times. This rearrangement joins TRBV30 to TRBJ1-1; no clear D. CDR3 length: 12 residues. V was clipped by 2 bases and J by 4 bases, with 8 bases between them. CDR1 and CDR2 from the germline V gene are GTSNPN and SVGIG (reference sequence). The CDR3 spells CAWSTYGTEAFF. CDR3 bases: TGTGCCTGGAGTACCTATGGCACTGAAGCTTTCTTT.